These T cell receptor beta chains were read from a single sample in a study of cytomegalovirus exposure and HLA in healthy donors. Assay: immunoSEQ multiplex PCR; the TCRdb copy retains only in-frame clones and omits some. The sample has about 210,000 clones, 82% seen once. Material: PBMCs. The receptors were sampled from a man aged 40-49 years in good health and CMV-seropositive. The CDR3 runs from the conserved cysteine through the conserved F or W. A D gene is named only where the DNA matches it firmly. Where a row states a size, it is once, few, many or the class of an expanded clone; other rows omit it.

J: TRBJ2-5
size: NA
V: TRBV7-3
D: TRBD2
CDR3: CASSYGLAGAGAQETQYF
DNA: TGTGCCAGCAGTTACGGACTAGCGGGAGCGGGGGCCCAAGAGACCCAGTACTTC

J: TRBJ2-1
size: NA
V: TRBV7-3
D: NA
CDR3: CASSSLGDFYNEQFF
DNA: TGTGCCAGCAGCTCCTTGGGAGACTTCTACAATGAGCAGTTCTTC

J: TRBJ2-6
size: NA
V: TRBV4-1
D: NA
CDR3: CASSQDGARVVPGANVLTF
DNA: TGCGCCAGCAGCCAAGATGGGGCCAGGGTAGTCCCTGGGGCCAACGTCCTGACTTTC

J: TRBJ1-1
size: NA
V: TRBV16
D: TRBD1
CDR3: CASSQLGQGSTEAFF
DNA: TGTGCCAGCAGCCAACTGGGACAGGGGAGCACTGAAGCTTTCTTT

J: TRBJ2-2
size: NA
V: TRBV7-7
D: TRBD1
CDR3: CASSTDRGDTGELFF
DNA: TGTGCTAGCAGCACAGACAGGGGGGACACCGGGGAGCTGTTTTTT

J: TRBJ2-3
size: NA
V: TRBV5-1
D: NA
CDR3: CASSPPDSTDTQYF
DNA: TGCGCCAGCAGCCCCCCCGACTCGACAGATACGCAGTATTTT

J: TRBJ2-3
size: NA
V: TRBV6-6
D: TRBD2
CDR3: CAGRTAGVTDTQYF
DNA: TGTGCCGGCCGAACAGCGGGAGTCACAGATACGCAGTATTTT

J: TRBJ1-1
size: NA
V: TRBV4-1
D: NA
CDR3: CASSEENTEAFF
DNA: TGCGCCAGCAGCGAGGAAAACACTGAAGCTTTCTTT

J: TRBJ2-2
size: once
V: TRBV6-5
D: NA
CDR3: CASRPRGNTGELFF
DNA: TGTGCCAGCAGACCCAGGGGTAACACCGGGGAGCTGTTTTTT

J: TRBJ1-5
size: NA
V: TRBV18
D: TRBD1
CDR3: CASSPTGSRQPQHF
DNA: TGTGCCAGCTCACCGACAGGGAGTCGGCAGCCCCAGCATTTT

J: TRBJ2-5
size: NA
V: TRBV4-1
D: NA
CDR3: CASSQDPPRESKETQYF
DNA: TGCGCCAGCAGCCAAGACCCCCCCCGGGAATCAAAAGAGACCCAGTACTTC

J: TRBJ2-5
size: NA
V: TRBV18
D: NA
CDR3: CASSPRTVPQETQYF
DNA: TGTGCCAGCTCACCCCGGACAGTTCCTCAAGAGACCCAGTACTTC

J: TRBJ2-1
size: NA
V: TRBV4-2
D: TRBD1
CDR3: CASSQRGQGREQFF
DNA: TGTGCCAGCAGCCAGAGGGGACAGGGTCGAGAGCAGTTCTTC

J: TRBJ1-5
size: NA
V: TRBV2
D: NA
CDR3: CASRQGRSNQPQHF
DNA: TGTGCCAGCAGACAGGGACGAAGTAATCAGCCCCAGCATTTT

J: TRBJ2-1
size: once
V: TRBV7-8
D: TRBD2
CDR3: CASSLIAGRYNEQFF
DNA: TGTGCCAGCAGCTTAATAGCGGGACGCTACAATGAGCAGTTCTTC

J: TRBJ2-7
size: once
V: TRBV10-1
D: TRBD2
CDR3: CASSETAGGPYEQYF
DNA: TGCGCCAGCAGTGAGACGGCGGGAGGGCCCTACGAGCAGTACTTC

J: TRBJ2-4
size: NA
V: TRBV7-9
D: TRBD1
CDR3: CASSSTPRTGGASKNIQYF
DNA: TGTGCCAGCAGCTCGACGCCCCGGACAGGGGGCGCCTCCAAAAACATTCAGTACTTC